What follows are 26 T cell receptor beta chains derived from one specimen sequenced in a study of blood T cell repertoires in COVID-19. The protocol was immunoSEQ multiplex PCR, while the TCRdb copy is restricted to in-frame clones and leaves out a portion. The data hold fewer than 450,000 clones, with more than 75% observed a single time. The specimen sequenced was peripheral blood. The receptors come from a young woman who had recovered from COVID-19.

The CDR3 coding sequence is TGTGCCATCAGTTCCAACGGGGGGGGCGATCACTCTGGAAACACCATATATTTT. It translates to CAISSNGGGDHSGNTIYF. This sequence joins TRBV10-3 and TRBJ1-3; perhaps TRBD1 as D (6 bases). The ends were cut back, 5 bases at V and 0 bases at J, with 20 bases in the middle. The germline V gene encodes CDR1 ENHRY and CDR2 SYGVKD. CDR3 length: 18 amino acids.

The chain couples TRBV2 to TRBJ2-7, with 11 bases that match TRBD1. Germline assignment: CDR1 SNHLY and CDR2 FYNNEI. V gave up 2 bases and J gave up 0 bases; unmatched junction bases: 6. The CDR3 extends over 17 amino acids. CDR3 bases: TGTGCCAGCAGTGAATGGTCCGGGACAGGGGGCTCCTACGAGCAGTACGTC. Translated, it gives CASSEWSGTGGSYEQYV.

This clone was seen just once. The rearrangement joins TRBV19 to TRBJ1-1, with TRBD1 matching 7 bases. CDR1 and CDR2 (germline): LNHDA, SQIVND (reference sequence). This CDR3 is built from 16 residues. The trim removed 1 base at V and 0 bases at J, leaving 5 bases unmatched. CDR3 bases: TGTGCCAGTAGTATAGTACAGGGGACCATGAACACTGAAGCTTTCTTT. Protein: CASSIVQGTMNTEAFF.

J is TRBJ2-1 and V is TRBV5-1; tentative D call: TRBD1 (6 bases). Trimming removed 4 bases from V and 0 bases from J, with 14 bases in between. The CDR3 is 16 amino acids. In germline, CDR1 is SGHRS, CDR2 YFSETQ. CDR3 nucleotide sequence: TGCGCCAGCAGCCCACCTAAGGACAGCTCCTACAATGAGCAGTTCTTC. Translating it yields CASSPPKDSSYNEQFF.

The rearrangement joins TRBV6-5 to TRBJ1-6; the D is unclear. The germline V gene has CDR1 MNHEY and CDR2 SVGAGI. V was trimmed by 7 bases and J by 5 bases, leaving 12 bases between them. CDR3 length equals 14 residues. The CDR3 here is CASIPGGNNSPLHF. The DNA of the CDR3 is TGTGCCAGCATCCCGGGAGGGAATAATTCACCCCTCCACTTT.

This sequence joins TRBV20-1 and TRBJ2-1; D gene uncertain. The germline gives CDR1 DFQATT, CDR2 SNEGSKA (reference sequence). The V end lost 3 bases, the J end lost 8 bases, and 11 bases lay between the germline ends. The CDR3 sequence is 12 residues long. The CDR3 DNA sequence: TGCAGTGCTAGTCCGAGAATCCATGAGCAGTTCTTC. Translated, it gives CSASPRIHEQFF.

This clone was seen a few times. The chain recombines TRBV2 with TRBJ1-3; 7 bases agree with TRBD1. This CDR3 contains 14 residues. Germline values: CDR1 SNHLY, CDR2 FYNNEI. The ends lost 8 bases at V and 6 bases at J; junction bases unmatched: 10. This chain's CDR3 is CASSPGGRKNTIYF. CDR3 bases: TGTGCCAGCTCCCCAGGGGGTCGGAAAAACACCATATATTTT.

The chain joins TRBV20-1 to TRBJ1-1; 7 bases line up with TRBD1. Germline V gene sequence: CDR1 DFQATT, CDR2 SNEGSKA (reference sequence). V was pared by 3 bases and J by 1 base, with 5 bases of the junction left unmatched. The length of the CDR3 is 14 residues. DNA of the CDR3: TGCAGTGCTAGTTGGGACAGTAGGAACACTGAAGCTTTCTTT. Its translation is CSASWDSRNTEAFF.

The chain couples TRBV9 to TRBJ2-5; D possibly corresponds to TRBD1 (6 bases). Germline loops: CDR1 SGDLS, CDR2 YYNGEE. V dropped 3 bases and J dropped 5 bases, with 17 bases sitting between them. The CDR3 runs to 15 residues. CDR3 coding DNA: TGTGCCAGCAGCGCCTCAGGGGCGGCAAGGGAGACCCAGTACTTC. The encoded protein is CASSASGAARETQYF.

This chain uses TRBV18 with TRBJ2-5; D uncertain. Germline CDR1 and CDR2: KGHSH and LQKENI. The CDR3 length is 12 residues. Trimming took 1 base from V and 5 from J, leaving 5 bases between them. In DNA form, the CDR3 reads TGTGCCAGCTCACCACAATCGGAGACCCAGTACTTC. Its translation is CASSPQSETQYF. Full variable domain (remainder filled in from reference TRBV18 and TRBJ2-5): NAGVMQNPRHLVRRRGQEARLRCSPMKGHSHVYWYRQLPEEGLKFMVYLQKENIIDESGMPKERFSAEFPKEGPSILRIQQVVRGDSAAYFCASSPQSETQYFGPGTRLLVL.

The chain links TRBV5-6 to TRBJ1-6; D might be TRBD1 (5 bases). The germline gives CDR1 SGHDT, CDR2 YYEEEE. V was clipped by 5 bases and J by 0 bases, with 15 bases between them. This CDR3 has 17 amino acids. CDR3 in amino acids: CASRPGTQSSYNSPLHF. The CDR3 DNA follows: TGTGCCAGCAGGCCCGGGACTCAGAGCTCCTATAATTCACCCCTCCACTTT.

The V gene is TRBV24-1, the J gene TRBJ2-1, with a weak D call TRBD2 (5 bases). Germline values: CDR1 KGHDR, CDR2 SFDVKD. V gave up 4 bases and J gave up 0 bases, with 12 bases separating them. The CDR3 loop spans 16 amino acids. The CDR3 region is CATSDRGAASYNEQFF. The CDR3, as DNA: TGTGCCACCAGTGACCGGGGAGCGGCCTCCTACAATGAGCAGTTCTTC.

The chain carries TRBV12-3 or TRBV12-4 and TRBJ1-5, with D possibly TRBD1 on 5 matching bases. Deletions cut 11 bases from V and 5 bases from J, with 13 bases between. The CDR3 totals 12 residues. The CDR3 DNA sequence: TGTGCCGGGGGGGAGGCCGATCAGCCCCAGCATTTT. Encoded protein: CAGGEADQPQHF.

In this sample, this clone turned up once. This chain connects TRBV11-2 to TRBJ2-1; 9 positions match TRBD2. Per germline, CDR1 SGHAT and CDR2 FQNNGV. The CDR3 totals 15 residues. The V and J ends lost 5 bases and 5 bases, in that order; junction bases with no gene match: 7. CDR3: CASSPQAGGNNEQFF. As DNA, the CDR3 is TGTGCCAGCAGCCCCCAAGCGGGAGGCAACAATGAGCAGTTCTTC.

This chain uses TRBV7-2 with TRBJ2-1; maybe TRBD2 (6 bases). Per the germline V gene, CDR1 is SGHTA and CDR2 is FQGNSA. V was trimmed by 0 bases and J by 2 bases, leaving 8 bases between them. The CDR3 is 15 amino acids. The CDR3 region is CASSLAGSAYNEQFF. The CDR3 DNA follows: TGTGCCAGCAGCTTAGCCGGGAGTGCCTACAATGAGCAGTTCTTC.

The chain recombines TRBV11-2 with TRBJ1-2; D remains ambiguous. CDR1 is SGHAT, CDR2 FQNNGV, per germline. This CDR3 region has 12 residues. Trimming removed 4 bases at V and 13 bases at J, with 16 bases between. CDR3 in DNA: TGTGCCAGCAGCTCGGAGACGTTCCCCCGCACCTTC. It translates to CASSSETFPRTF.

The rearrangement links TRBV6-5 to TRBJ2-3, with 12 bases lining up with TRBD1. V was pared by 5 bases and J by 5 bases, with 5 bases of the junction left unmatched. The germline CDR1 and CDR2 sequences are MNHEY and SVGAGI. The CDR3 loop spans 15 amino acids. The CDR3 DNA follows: TGTGCCAGCAGTAGGGGACAGGGGGCTTTAGATACGCAGTATTTT. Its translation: CASSRGQGALDTQYF.

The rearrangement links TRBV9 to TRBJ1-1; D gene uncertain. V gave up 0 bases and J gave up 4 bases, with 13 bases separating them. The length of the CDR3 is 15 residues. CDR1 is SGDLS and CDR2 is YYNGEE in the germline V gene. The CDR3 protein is CASSVVQFGSTEAFF. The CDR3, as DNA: TGTGCCAGCAGCGTAGTTCAGTTCGGGTCCACTGAAGCTTTCTTT.

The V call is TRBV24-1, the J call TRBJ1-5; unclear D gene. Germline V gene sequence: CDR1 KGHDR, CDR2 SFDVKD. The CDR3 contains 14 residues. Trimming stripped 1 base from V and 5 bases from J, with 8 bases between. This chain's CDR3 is CATSDFSGDQPQHF. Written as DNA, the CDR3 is TGTGCCACCAGTGATTTTTCCGGGGATCAGCCCCAGCATTTT.

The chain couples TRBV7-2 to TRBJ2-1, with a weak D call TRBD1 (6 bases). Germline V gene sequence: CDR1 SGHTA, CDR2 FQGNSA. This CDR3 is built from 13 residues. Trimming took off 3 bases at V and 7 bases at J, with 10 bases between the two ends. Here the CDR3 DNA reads TGTGCCAGCAGCTTTTGGGGGCCGAATGAGCAGTTCTTC. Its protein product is CASSFWGPNEQFF.

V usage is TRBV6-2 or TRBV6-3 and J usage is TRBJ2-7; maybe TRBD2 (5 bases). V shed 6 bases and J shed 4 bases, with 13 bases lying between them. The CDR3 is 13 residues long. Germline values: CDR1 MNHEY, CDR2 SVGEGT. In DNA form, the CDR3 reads TGTGCCAGCAGCCCGCCCGGAGGTTACGAGCAGTACGTC. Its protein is CASSPPGGYEQYV.

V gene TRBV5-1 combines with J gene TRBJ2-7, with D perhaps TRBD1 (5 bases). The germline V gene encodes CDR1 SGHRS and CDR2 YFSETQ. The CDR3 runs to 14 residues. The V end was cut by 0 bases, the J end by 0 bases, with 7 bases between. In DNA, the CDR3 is TGCGCCAGCAGCTTGGTTCAGGGCTCCTACGAGCAGTACGTC. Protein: CASSLVQGSYEQYV.

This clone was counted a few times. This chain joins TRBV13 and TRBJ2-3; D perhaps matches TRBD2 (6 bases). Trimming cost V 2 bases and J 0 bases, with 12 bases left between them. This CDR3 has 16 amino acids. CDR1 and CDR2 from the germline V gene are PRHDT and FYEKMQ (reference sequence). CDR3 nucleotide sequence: TGTGCCAGCAGCTTACGGTCTGGGGGGAGCACAGATACGCAGTATTTT. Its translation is CASSLRSGGSTDTQYF.

The CDR3 nucleotides read TGTGCCAGTAGTATAGAAGGGGGATCGAACACTGAAGCTTTCTTT. Protein sequence: CASSIEGGSNTEAFF. The chain uses TRBV19 and TRBJ1-1, with D possibly TRBD1 on 6 matching bases. In germline, CDR1 is LNHDA, CDR2 SQIVND (reference sequence). With 0 bases removed from V and 1 base from J, the gap between germline ends came to 9 bases. CDR3 length: 15 amino acids.

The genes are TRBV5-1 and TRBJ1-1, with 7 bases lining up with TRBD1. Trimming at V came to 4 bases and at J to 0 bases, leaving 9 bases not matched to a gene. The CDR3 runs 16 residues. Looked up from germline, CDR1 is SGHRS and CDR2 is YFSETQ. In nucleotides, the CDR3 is TGCGCCAGCAGCGAGAGAGGGGGACAGCTGAACACTGAAGCTTTCTTT. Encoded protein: CASSERGGQLNTEAFF.

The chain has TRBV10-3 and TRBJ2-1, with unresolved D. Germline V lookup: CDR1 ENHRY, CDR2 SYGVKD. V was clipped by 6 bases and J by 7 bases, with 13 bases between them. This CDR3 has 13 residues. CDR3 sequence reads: CAISLSSANEQFF. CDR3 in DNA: TGTGCCATCAGCTTGTCCTCAGCGAATGAGCAGTTCTTC.